These 25 T cell receptor beta chains were sequenced from one sample in a study of T-cell memory formation after mild COVID-19 (dated by TCRdb to the early 2020s). Receptor amplification or capture employed 5' RACE. TCRdb records Illumina NovaSeq 6000 as the sequencer. The public reads were reanalyzed by TCRdb: fastp trimming at Q25, MiXCR alignment, in-frame beta chains only. Rows merge per CDR3 protein into single entries with the most common DNA and genes. Counted in this sample were 340,000 or so distinct CDR3 sequences; 10% to 15% of them appeared once. The biggest ten clones account for 20% to 25% of the sample. The sample was PBMCs or a T cell subset sorted from them (not recorded which). Source of these receptors: a man aged 18 to 30 who had mild COVID-19 (a few samples of this study predate the infection). The sample titles of this study are shuffled in the database, so cell type and time point are left out; the donor was told from shared clones.

This clonotype was detected a few times. This sequence joins TRBV5-5 and TRBJ2-5, with D perhaps being TRBD1 or TRBD2 (5 bases each). CDR3 length: 14 residues. Germline CDR1 is SGHKS and CDR2 is YYEKEE (reference sequence). V gave up 3 bases and J gave up 2 bases, with 11 bases separating them. CDR3: CASSSRGMQETQYF. CDR3 DNA: TGTGCCAGCAGCTCCCGGGGCATGCAAGAGACCCAGTACTTC.

This clonotype has just a few counts. The chain links TRBV25-1 to TRBJ2-1, with 12 bases lining up with TRBD2. CDR1 MGHDK and CDR2 SYGVNS come from the germline V gene. The CDR3 sequence is 15 residues long. V dropped 6 bases and J dropped 9; count of bases not matched to a gene: 9. The CDR3 sequence: CASSPAASGGVEQFF. CDR3 in DNA: TGTGCCAGCAGCCCTGCGGCTAGCGGGGGGGTTGAGCAGTTCTTC.

This clonotype was seen only a few times. The chain links TRBV12-3 or TRBV12-4 to TRBJ2-7; 7 bases line up with TRBD2. The CDR3 runs to 13 residues. Trimming at V came to 6 bases and at J to 3 bases, leaving 5 bases not matched to a gene. The CDR3 loop is CASRGERGYEQYF. DNA for the CDR3: TGTGCCAGCAGGGGGGAGCGGGGCTACGAGCAGTACTTC.

The chain couples TRBV15 to TRBJ1-4; D not resolved. Looked up from germline, CDR1 is LNHNV and CDR2 is YYDKDF (reference sequence). Trimming removed 4 bases from V and 4 bases from J, with 13 bases in between. The CDR3 extends over 15 amino acids. This CDR3 reads CATSKGSANNEKLFF. DNA of the CDR3: TGTGCCACCAGCAAGGGCTCCGCTAATAATGAAAAACTGTTTTTT.

This clonotype was detected only a few times. V gene TRBV27 combines with J gene TRBJ2-5; D is possibly TRBD1 (6 bases). Per the germline V gene, CDR1 is MNHEY and CDR2 is SMNVEV (reference sequence). This CDR3 is built from 14 residues. Trimming removed 6 bases at V and 1 base at J, with 12 bases between. The CDR3, as DNA: TGTGCCAGCAGGCCAGGGGTACTCCAAGAGACCCAGTACTTC. Translation: CASRPGVLQETQYF.

V gene TRBV27 combines with J gene TRBJ1-1, with 8 bases that match TRBD1. The V and J ends lost 6 bases and 7 bases, in that order; junction bases with no gene match: 10. Germline CDR1 reads MNHEY; CDR2 reads SMNVEV (reference sequence). The CDR3 is made up of 14 amino acids. The CDR3 region has the DNA TGTGCCAGCAGGCCCGGACAGGGATTAGGTGAAGCTTTCTTT. It is translated as CASRPGQGLGEAFF.

The chain combines TRBV28 with TRBJ2-3; 9 nucleotides align to TRBD1. CDR1 and CDR2 from the germline V gene are MDHEN and SYDVKM. The CDR3 has 16 amino acids. V trimming: 5 bases; J trimming: 0 bases; junction bases outside the gene matches: 6. CDR3 loop: CASSHTGTGSTDTQYF. The CDR3 nucleotides are TGTGCCAGCAGTCATACCGGGACAGGGAGCACAGATACGCAGTATTTT.

This clonotype was seen a single time. The chain uses TRBV12-3 or TRBV12-4 and TRBJ2-1, with TRBD1 matching 7 bases. V was pared by 6 bases and J by 5 bases, with 7 bases of the junction left unmatched. The CDR3 is 14 residues long. The CDR3 sequence: CASRVTGINNEQFF. CDR3 DNA: TGTGCCAGCAGGGTGACAGGGATAAACAATGAGCAGTTCTTC.

The chain combines TRBV5-4 with TRBJ2-7; 8 bases agree with TRBD2. The junction had 6 bases not matched to a gene; V was cut back by 4 bases and J by 3 bases. The CDR3 is made up of 14 amino acids. Germline V lookup: CDR1 SGHNT, CDR2 YYREEE (reference sequence). The CDR3 here is CASSPGLDVYEQYF. The CDR3 DNA is TGTGCCAGCAGCCCGGGACTAGATGTCTACGAGCAGTACTTC.

This rearrangement joins TRBV15 to TRBJ2-5; 7 bases fit TRBD1. The CDR3 covers 16 residues. Germline values: CDR1 LNHNV, CDR2 YYDKDF (reference sequence). Trimming took 1 base from V and 4 from J; bases not matched to a gene: 9. The CDR3 region is CATSRAGTERAETQYF. The CDR3 DNA reads as TGTGCCACCAGCAGAGCCGGGACAGAGAGGGCAGAGACCCAGTACTTC.

This clonotype was recorded a few times. The chain employs TRBV5-1 and TRBJ1-1; D unclear. This CDR3 contains 16 residues. The V gene lost 0 bases and the J gene lost 0 bases, with 12 bases spanning the gap. Germline V CDR1 and CDR2: SGHRS, YFSETQ. CDR3 region: CASSLEPGSMNTEAFF. The DNA for the CDR3 is TGCGCCAGCAGCTTGGAGCCGGGGAGTATGAACACTGAAGCTTTCTTT.

This clonotype was counted a few times. The chain uses TRBV7-9 and TRBJ2-5, with 13 bases matching TRBD2. The CDR3 has 17 residues. J was trimmed by 4 bases and V by 4 bases; bases with no gene match: 9. Germline assignment: CDR1 SEHNR and CDR2 FQNEAQ (reference sequence). The CDR3 sequence is CASSSTSGGADGETQYF. The CDR3, as DNA: TGTGCCAGCAGCTCTACTAGCGGGGGGGCAGACGGAGAGACCCAGTACTTC. The entire variable domain, with the rest obtained from reference TRBV7-9 and TRBJ2-5, is as follows: DTGVSQNPRHKITKRGQNVTFRCDPISEHNRLYWYRQTLGQGPEFLTYFQNEAQLEKSRLLSDRFSAERPKGSFSTLEIQRTEQGDSAMYLCASSSTSGGADGETQYFGPGTRLLVL.

This clonotype occurred once. This chain connects TRBV20-1 to TRBJ1-6; 7 bases match TRBD1. CDR1 and CDR2 from the germline V gene are DFQATT and SNEGSKA (reference sequence). V was clipped by 1 base and J by 4 bases; unmatched bases: 4. This CDR3 spans 15 amino acids. The CDR3 region is CSARVQGNYNSPLHF. In DNA form, the CDR3 reads TGCAGTGCTAGAGTACAGGGGAATTATAATTCACCCCTCCACTTT.

This clonotype was seen at least ten times. The rearrangement links TRBV5-1 to TRBJ2-3; D not resolved. V was trimmed by 4 bases and J by 2 bases, leaving 14 bases between them. This CDR3 region has 15 residues. Germline V gene data show CDR1 as SGHRS and CDR2 as YFSETQ. CDR3 amino acids: CASSPTAGPTDTQYF. For the CDR3, the DNA is TGCGCCAGCAGCCCGACGGCAGGCCCCACAGATACGCAGTATTTT.

The rearrangement links TRBV6-6 to TRBJ2-5, with 9 bases matching TRBD2. The CDR3 consists of 14 residues. Trimming removed 6 bases from V and 1 base from J; junction bases left unmatched: 3. CDR1 is MNHNY and CDR2 is SVGAGI in the germline V gene (reference sequence). The CDR3: CASRDSGGQETQYF. In DNA, the CDR3 is TGTGCCAGCAGGGATAGCGGGGGCCAAGAGACCCAGTACTTC.

The chain carries TRBV18 and TRBJ1-5; possibly TRBD1 for D (6 bases). Germline CDR1 reads KGHSH; CDR2 reads LQKENI. This CDR3 is built from 17 residues. V lost 3 bases to trimming and J lost 1 base, with 16 bases between them. The CDR3 sequence is CASSPIGQPMSNQPQHF. Written as DNA, the CDR3 is TGTGCCAGCTCACCTATCGGACAGCCCATGAGCAATCAGCCCCAGCATTTT.

The V gene is TRBV24-1, the J gene TRBJ2-1, with D tentatively TRBD1 or TRBD2 (5 bases each). The V and J ends lost 1 base and 0 bases respectively, with 9 bases between them. CDR3 length: 16 residues. CDR1 and CDR2 from the germline V gene are KGHDR and SFDVKD. CDR3 region: CATSDFRGFSYNEQFF. The CDR3 DNA sequence: TGTGCCACCAGTGATTTTCGGGGCTTCTCCTACAATGAGCAGTTCTTC.

This clonotype was seen repeatedly, ten times or more. V is TRBV7-2 and J is TRBJ2-7; D gene unclear. The ends were cut back, 0 bases at V and 2 bases at J, with 8 bases in the middle. This CDR3 contains 14 residues. Germline V lookup: CDR1 SGHTA, CDR2 FQGNSA. The CDR3 here is CASSLAWQTYEQYF. CDR3 nucleotide sequence: TGTGCCAGCAGCTTAGCGTGGCAGACCTACGAGCAGTACTTC. The entire variable domain, with the rest obtained from reference TRBV7-2 and TRBJ2-7, is as follows: GAGVSQSPSNKVTEKGKDVELRCDPISGHTALYWYRQSLGQGLEFLIYFQGNSAPDKSGLPSDRFSAERTGGSVSTLTIQRTQQEDSAVYLCASSLAWQTYEQYFGPGTRLTVT.

V gene TRBV7-9 combines with J gene TRBJ2-7, with 8 bases that match TRBD1. Germline CDR1 is SEHNR and CDR2 is FQNEAQ (reference sequence). The V segment lost 5 bases and the J segment 5 bases; nucleotides outside the gene matches: 8. The CDR3 extends over 14 amino acids. CDR3 DNA sequence: TGTGCCAGCAGCCCCCGTCAGGGGGCCGACGAGCAGTACGTC. This codes for CASSPRQGADEQYV.

This clonotype was counted a few times. V is TRBV19 and J is TRBJ2-1; 13 nucleotides match TRBD2. After removal of 4 bases from V and 10 bases from J, the junction contained 1 base not matched to a gene. Germline loops: CDR1 LNHDA, CDR2 SQIVND (reference sequence). This CDR3 has 13 amino acids. The CDR3 sequence is CASSTGLAGEQFF. CDR3 DNA: TGTGCCAGTAGTACGGGACTAGCGGGGGAGCAGTTCTTC.

Here the CDR3 reads CASIPGLLSSYEQYF. The CDR3 nucleotides are TGTGCCAGCATCCCTGGGCTACTGAGCTCCTACGAGCAGTACTTC. The chain links TRBV6-1 to TRBJ2-7; D is unresolved. The CDR3 length is 15 residues. Germline V gene lookup returns CDR1 MNHNS and CDR2 SASEGT. Trimming pared 7 bases from V and 0 bases from J, leaving 16 bases between.

For the CDR3, the DNA is TGCGCCAGCAGCTCGGCAGTGACCGGGGAGCTGTTTTTT. As protein: CASSSAVTGELFF. The chain links TRBV5-1 to TRBJ2-2; no reliable D call. The CDR3 is 13 amino acids. V lost 3 bases to trimming and J lost 5 bases, with 8 bases between them. Germline lookup yields CDR1 SGHRS and CDR2 YFSETQ.

The chain recombines TRBV25-1 with TRBJ2-3, with TRBD1 as a possible D gene (6 bases). CDR1 and CDR2 (germline): MGHDK, SYGVNS. The CDR3 runs 19 residues. Trimming pared 0 bases from V and 2 bases from J, leaving 21 bases between. CDR3 sequence reads: CASSEYGRPGQGPTDTQYF. The DNA for the CDR3 is TGTGCCAGCAGTGAATATGGTCGTCCTGGTCAGGGGCCCACAGATACGCAGTATTTT.

This clonotype has only a few counts. The chain recombines TRBV9 with TRBJ2-5; 10 nucleotides agree with TRBD2. The CDR3 loop spans 16 amino acids. V shed 0 bases and J 2 bases; nucleotides not matched to a gene: 4. Germline lookup yields CDR1 SGDLS and CDR2 YYNGEE. This CDR3 reads CASSVGSGGAQETQYF. Written as DNA, the CDR3 is TGTGCCAGCAGCGTAGGAAGCGGGGGGGCACAAGAGACCCAGTACTTC. The full variable domain, in which reference TRBV9 and TRBJ2-5 provide the parts outside the CDR3, is DSGVTQTPKHLITATGQRVTLRCSPRSGDLSVYWYQQSLDQGLQFLIQYYNGEERAKGNILERFSAQQFPDLHSELNLSSLELGDSALYFCASSVGSGGAQETQYFGPGTRLLVL.

The CDR3 sequence: CASSLLAGSQETQYF. CDR3 nucleotide sequence: TGTGCCAGCAGCTTACTAGCGGGGTCCCAAGAGACCCAGTACTTC. The chain recombines TRBV11-2 with TRBJ2-5; TRBD2 matches at 9 bases. CDR1 and CDR2 (germline): SGHAT, FQNNGV. Trimming cost V 2 bases and J 1 base; bases outside gene matches: 2. This CDR3 has 15 residues.